This T cell receptor beta chain was obtained from a study of blood T cell repertoires in COVID-19. For the study at large: The samples span acute and convalescent COVID-19 from the United States, Italy and Spain. Sources were T cells, B-cell-depleted T cells, or PBMCs; the material itself was cDNA or gDNA.

The CDR3 contains 11 residues. J gave up 8 bases and V 6 bases, and 1 base lay outside the gene matches. In the authors' workflow: The authors estimated nucleated cell counts from reference gene primer amplification. TCRdb keeps only in-frame clones here, not all; method: immunoSEQ multiplex PCR. The V and J calls and clone size are taken from that table; D and trimming were inferred from the DNA. The top ten hold around 0.5% of the sample, which has under 200,000 clones, 90% seen once. The chain is built from TRBV12-3 or TRBV12-4 and TRBJ1-1, with TRBD1 matching 9 bases. The receptor's source is a man in his fifties with acute or convalescent COVID-19. What was sequenced was peripheral blood. CDR3 region: CASRGTGEAFF. CDR3 coding DNA: TGTGCCAGCAGGGGGACAGGGGAAGCTTTCTTT.